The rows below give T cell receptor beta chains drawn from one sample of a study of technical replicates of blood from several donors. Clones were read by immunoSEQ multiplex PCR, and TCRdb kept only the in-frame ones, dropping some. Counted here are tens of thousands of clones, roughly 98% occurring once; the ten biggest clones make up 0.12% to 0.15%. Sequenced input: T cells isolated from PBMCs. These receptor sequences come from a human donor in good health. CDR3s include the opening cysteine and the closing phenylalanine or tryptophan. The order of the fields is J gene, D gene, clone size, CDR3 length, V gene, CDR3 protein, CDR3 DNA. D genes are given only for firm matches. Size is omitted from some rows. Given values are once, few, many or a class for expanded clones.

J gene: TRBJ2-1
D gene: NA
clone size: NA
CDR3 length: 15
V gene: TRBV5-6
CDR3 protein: CASSLAGVPDNEQFF
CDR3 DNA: TGTGCCAGCAGCTTGGCTGGAGTCCCCGACAATGAGCAGTTCTTC

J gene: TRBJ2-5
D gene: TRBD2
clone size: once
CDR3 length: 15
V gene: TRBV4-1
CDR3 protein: CASSQEAGRGETQYF
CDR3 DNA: TGCGCCAGCAGCCAAGAGGCAGGGAGGGGAGAGACCCAGTACTTC

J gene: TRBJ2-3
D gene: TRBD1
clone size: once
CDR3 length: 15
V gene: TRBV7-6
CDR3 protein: CASSLRQGGVNTQYF
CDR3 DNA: TGTGCCAGCAGCCTTAGACAGGGGGGAGTAAATACGCAGTATTTT

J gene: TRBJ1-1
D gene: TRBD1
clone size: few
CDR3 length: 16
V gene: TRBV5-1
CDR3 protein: CASSPGTGSSDTEAFF
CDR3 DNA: TGCGCCAGCAGCCCAGGGACAGGGAGTTCGGACACTGAAGCTTTCTTT

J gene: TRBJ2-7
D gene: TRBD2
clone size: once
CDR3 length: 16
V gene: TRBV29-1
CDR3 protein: CSVEESTSGSSYEQYF
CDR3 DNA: TGCAGCGTTGAAGAAAGCACTAGCGGGAGCTCCTACGAGCAGTACTTC

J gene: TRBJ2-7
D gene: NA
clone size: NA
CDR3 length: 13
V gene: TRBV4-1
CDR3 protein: CASSQEVRYEQYF
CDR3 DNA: TGCGCCAGCAGCCAAGAGGTCCGGTACGAGCAGTACTTC

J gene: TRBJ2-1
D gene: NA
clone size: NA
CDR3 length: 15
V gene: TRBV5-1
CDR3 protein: CASSFGRANYNEQFF
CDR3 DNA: TGCGCCAGCAGCTTCGGCAGGGCCAACTACAATGAGCAGTTCTTC

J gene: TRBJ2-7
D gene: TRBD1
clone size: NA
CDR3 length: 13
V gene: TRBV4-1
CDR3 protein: CASSQDRVREQYF
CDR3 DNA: TGCGCCAGCAGCCAGGACAGGGTTCGTGAGCAGTACTTC

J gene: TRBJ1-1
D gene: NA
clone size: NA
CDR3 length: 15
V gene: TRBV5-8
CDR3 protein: CASRDKGARNTEAFF
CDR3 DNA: TGTGCCAGCAGGGATAAAGGGGCGAGGAACACTGAAGCTTTCTTT

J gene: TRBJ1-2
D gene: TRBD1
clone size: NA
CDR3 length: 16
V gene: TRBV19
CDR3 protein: CASSIDGQAANYGYTF
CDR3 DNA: TGTGCCAGTAGTATAGACGGACAGGCAGCTAACTATGGCTACACCTTC

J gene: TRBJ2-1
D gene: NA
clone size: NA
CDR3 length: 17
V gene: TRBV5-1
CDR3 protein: CASSLWAGQEFYNEQFF
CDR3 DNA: TGCGCCAGCAGCTTGTGGGCGGGGCAGGAGTTCTACAATGAGCAGTTCTTC

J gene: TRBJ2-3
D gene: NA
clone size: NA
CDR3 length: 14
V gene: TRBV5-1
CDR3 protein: CASSLAADTDTQYF
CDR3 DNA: TGCGCCAGCAGCTTGGCCGCGGACACAGATACGCAGTATTTT

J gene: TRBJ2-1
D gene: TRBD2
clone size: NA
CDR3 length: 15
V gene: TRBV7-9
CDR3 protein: CASSFSGGNYNEQFF
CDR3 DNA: TGTGCCAGCAGCTTTAGCGGGGGGAACTACAATGAGCAGTTCTTC

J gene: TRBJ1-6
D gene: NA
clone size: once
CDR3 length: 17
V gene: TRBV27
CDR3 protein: CASSFRGPSSYNSPLHF
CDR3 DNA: TGTGCCAGCAGTTTCCGTGGGCCCAGCTCCTATAATTCACCCCTCCACTTT

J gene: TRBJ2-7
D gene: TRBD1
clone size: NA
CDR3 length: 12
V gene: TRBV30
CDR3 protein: CAWRATGHEQYF
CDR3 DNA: TGTGCCTGGAGGGCGACAGGGCACGAGCAGTACTTC

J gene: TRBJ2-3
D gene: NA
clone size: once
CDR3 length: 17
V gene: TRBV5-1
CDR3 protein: CASSLVGRAGRTDTQYF
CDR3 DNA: TGCGCCAGCAGCTTGGTGGGTAGGGCAGGGAGGACAGATACGCAGTATTTT

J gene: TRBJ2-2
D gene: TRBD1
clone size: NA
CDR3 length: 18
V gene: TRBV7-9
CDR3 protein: CASSPRNIRQGLTGELFF
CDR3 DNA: TGTGCCAGCAGCCCCCGAAATATACGACAGGGATTAACCGGGGAGCTGTTTTTT

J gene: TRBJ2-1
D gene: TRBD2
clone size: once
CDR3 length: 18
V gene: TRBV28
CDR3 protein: CASSPWGLAGDTYNEQFF
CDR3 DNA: TGTGCCAGCAGTCCATGGGGACTAGCGGGAGATACCTACAATGAGCAGTTCTTC

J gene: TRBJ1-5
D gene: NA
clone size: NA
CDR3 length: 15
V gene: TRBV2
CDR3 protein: CASSEPGRVNQPQHF
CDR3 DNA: TGTGCCAGCAGTGAACCTGGCAGGGTCAATCAGCCCCAGCATTTT

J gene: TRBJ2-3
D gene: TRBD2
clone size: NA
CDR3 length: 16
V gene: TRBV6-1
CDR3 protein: CASSEASGSVVDTQYF
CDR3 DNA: TGTGCCAGCAGTGAGGCTAGCGGGAGCGTAGTAGATACGCAGTATTTT

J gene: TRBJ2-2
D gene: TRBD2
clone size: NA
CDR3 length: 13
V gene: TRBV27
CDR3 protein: CASIPSGSGELFF
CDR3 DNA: TGTGCCAGCATTCCTAGCGGGAGCGGGGAGCTGTTTTTT

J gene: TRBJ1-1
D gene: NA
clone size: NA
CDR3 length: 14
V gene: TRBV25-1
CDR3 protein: CASSHLRVNTEAFF
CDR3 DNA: TGTGCCAGCAGTCACCTTCGGGTGAACACTGAAGCTTTCTTT

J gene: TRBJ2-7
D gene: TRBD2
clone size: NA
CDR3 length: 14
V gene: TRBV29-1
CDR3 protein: CSVGLAGGPYEQYF
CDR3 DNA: TGCAGCGTTGGACTAGCGGGAGGGCCCTACGAGCAGTACTTC

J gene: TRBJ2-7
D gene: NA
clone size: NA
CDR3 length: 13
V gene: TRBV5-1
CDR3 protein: CASSLALSYEQYF
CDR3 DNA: TGCGCCAGCAGCTTGGCCCTCAGCTACGAGCAGTACTTC

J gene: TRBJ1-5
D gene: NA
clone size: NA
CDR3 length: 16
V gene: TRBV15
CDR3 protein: CATSPHHTDSNQPQHF
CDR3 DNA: TGTGCCACCAGCCCCCACCACACCGATAGCAATCAGCCCCAGCATTTT

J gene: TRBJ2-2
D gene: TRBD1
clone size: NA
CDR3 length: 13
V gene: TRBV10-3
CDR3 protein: CAINRDSTGELFF
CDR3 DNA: TGTGCCATCAACAGGGACAGTACCGGGGAGCTGTTTTTT

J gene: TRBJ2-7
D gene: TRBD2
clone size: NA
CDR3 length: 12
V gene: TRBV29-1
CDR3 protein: CSVVGTSYEQYF
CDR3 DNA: TGCAGCGTTGTAGGGACTAGCTACGAGCAGTACTTC

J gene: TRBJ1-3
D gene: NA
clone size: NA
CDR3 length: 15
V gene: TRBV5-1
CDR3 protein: CASSLVAGSGNTIYF
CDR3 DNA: TGCGCCAGCAGCTTGGTAGCGGGTTCTGGAAACACCATATATTTT

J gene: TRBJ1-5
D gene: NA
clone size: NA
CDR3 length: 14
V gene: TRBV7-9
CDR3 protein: CASSQTDTNQPQHF
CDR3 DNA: TGTGCCAGCAGCCAGACGGACACCAATCAGCCCCAGCATTTT

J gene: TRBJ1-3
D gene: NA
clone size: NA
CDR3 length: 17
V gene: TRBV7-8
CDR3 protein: CASSLAYSLTSGNTIYF
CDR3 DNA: TGTGCCAGCAGCTTAGCCTACAGCCTTACCTCTGGAAACACCATATATTTT

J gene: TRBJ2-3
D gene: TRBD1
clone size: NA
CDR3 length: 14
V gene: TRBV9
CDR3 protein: CASSGGQDFGTQYF
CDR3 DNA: TGTGCCAGCAGCGGGGGACAGGATTTCGGTACGCAGTATTTT

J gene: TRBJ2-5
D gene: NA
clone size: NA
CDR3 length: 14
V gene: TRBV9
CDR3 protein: CASSQAGLSETQYF
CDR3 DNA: TGTGCCAGCAGCCAAGCAGGGCTATCAGAGACCCAGTACTTC

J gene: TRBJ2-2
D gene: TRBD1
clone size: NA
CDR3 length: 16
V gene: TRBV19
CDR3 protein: CASSIRTGGITGELFF
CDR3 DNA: TGTGCCAGTAGTATTCGGACAGGGGGCATCACCGGGGAGCTGTTTTTT

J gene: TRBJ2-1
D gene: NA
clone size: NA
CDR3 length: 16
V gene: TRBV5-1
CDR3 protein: CASSLASASSYNEQFF
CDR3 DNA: TGCGCCAGCAGCTTGGCCTCTGCGAGCTCCTACAATGAGCAGTTCTTC

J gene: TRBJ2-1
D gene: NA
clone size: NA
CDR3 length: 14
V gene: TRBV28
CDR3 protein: CASRSQTSLNEQFF
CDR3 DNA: TGTGCCAGCAGGTCCCAAACTAGCTTAAATGAGCAGTTCTTC

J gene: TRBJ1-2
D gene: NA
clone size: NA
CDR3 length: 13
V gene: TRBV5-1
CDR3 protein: CASSLDAGYGYTF
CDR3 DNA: TGCGCCAGCAGCTTAGACGCAGGTTATGGCTACACCTTC

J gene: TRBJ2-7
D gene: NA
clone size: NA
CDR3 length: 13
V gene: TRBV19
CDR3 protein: CASSVQASYEQYF
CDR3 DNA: TGTGCCAGTAGTGTTCAGGCTTCCTACGAGCAGTACTTC

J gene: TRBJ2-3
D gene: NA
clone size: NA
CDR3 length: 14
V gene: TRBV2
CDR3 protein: CASSDAVSTDTQYF
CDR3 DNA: TGTGCCAGCAGTGATGCGGTTAGCACAGATACGCAGTATTTT

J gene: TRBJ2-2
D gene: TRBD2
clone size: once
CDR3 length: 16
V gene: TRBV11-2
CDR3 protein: CASSLGLAPYTGELFF
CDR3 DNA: TGTGCCAGCAGCCTTGGACTAGCCCCCTACACCGGGGAGCTGTTTTTT

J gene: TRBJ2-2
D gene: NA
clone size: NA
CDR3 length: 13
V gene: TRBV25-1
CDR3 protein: CASPGANTGELFF
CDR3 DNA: TGTGCCAGCCCAGGGGCGAACACCGGGGAGCTGTTTTTT